A selection of T cell receptor beta chains follows, all from one sample in a study of CD8 T cells in ankylosing spondylitis. From the 5' RACE reads, TCRdb called clonotypes with MiXCR, one entry per CDR3 protein. The sample includes around 35,000 distinct CDR3 sequences, approximately 9.9% seen only once; the top ten take 20% to 25%. Material: synovial fluid, either unsorted or a sorted T cell fraction (not recorded which). Receptors were obtained from a male donor with ankylosing spondylitis. Both conserved end residues are part of each CDR3. D genes are given only for firm matches. Size tells how often a clone was seen (once, few, many) or the class of an expanded clone, and some rows leave it out.

d_call: TRBD1; j_call: TRBJ2-4; clone_size: few; v_call: TRBV7-2; cdr3_aa: CASSTGQGVAKNIQYF; cdr3_nt: TGTGCCAGCAGCACGGGACAGGGCGTAGCCAAAAACATTCAGTACTTC
d_call: TRBD1; j_call: TRBJ2-3; clone_size: .; v_call: TRBV2; cdr3_aa: CASSGTPKSWGTVTDTQYF; cdr3_nt: TGTGCCAGCAGTGGGACCCCAAAATCCTGGGGGACAGTGACAGATACGCAGTATTTT
d_call: .; j_call: TRBJ2-1; clone_size: many; v_call: TRBV15; cdr3_aa: CATSRVAWNEQFF; cdr3_nt: TGTGCCACCAGCAGAGTGGCATGGAATGAGCAGTTCTTC
d_call: TRBD1; j_call: TRBJ1-2; clone_size: few; v_call: TRBV30; cdr3_aa: CAWRPDRSDYGYTF; cdr3_nt: TGTGCCTGGCGACCGGACAGGTCGGACTATGGCTACACCTTC
d_call: .; j_call: TRBJ2-7; clone_size: many; v_call: TRBV28; cdr3_aa: CASSLRTNTYEQYF; cdr3_nt: TGTGCCAGCAGTTTAAGGACAAACACCTACGAGCAGTACTTC
d_call: .; j_call: TRBJ2-1; clone_size: .; v_call: TRBV9; cdr3_aa: CASTAGTAYNEQFF; cdr3_nt: TGTGCCAGCACCGCCGGGACCGCCTACAATGAGCAGTTCTTC
d_call: .; j_call: TRBJ2-7; clone_size: few; v_call: TRBV13; cdr3_aa: CASSSRTRYEQYF; cdr3_nt: TGTGCCAGCAGCTCCCGTACTAGATACGAGCAGTACTTC
d_call: .; j_call: TRBJ2-7; clone_size: many; v_call: TRBV18; cdr3_aa: CASSPGLYEQYF; cdr3_nt: TGTGCCAGCTCACCAGGACTGTACGAGCAGTACTTC
d_call: .; j_call: TRBJ2-6; clone_size: few; v_call: TRBV7-2; cdr3_aa: CASSLSHNPGANVLTF; cdr3_nt: TGTGCCAGCAGCTTAAGTCACAATCCGGGGGCCAACGTCCTGACTTTC
d_call: .; j_call: TRBJ1-1; clone_size: many; v_call: TRBV27; cdr3_aa: CASSPSPRQLNTEAFF; cdr3_nt: TGTGCCAGCAGTCCCTCTCCTCGACAGTTGAACACTGAAGCTTTCTTT
d_call: .; j_call: TRBJ2-7; clone_size: many; v_call: TRBV6-1; cdr3_aa: CASTPRGRVVNEQYF; cdr3_nt: TGTGCCAGCACCCCTAGAGGCAGGGTAGTCAACGAGCAGTACTTC
d_call: .; j_call: TRBJ2-5; clone_size: .; v_call: TRBV2; cdr3_aa: CASSGETQQETQYF; cdr3_nt: TGTGCCAGCAGTGGGGAGACACAACAAGAGACCCAGTACTTC
d_call: .; j_call: TRBJ2-7; clone_size: .; v_call: TRBV20-1; cdr3_aa: CSAREQLQAYYEQYF; cdr3_nt: TGCAGTGCTAGAGAGCAATTACAGGCCTACTACGAGCAGTACTTC
d_call: TRBD2; j_call: TRBJ2-1; clone_size: .; v_call: TRBV3-1; cdr3_aa: CASSQDGVAGSYNEQFF; cdr3_nt: TGTGCCAGCAGCCAAGATGGGGTAGCGGGCTCCTACAATGAGCAGTTCTTC
d_call: .; j_call: TRBJ1-1; clone_size: few; v_call: TRBV11-2; cdr3_aa: CASSPWDTEAFF; cdr3_nt: TGTGCCAGCAGCCCCTGGGACACTGAAGCTTTCTTT
d_call: TRBD1; j_call: TRBJ2-3; clone_size: few; v_call: TRBV24-1; cdr3_aa: CATSAGGPDTQYF; cdr3_nt: TGTGCCACCAGTGCAGGGGGCCCCGATACGCAGTATTTT
d_call: TRBD2; j_call: TRBJ2-7; clone_size: many; v_call: TRBV29-1; cdr3_aa: CSVLGTSGATYEQYF; cdr3_nt: TGCAGCGTTCTCGGGACTAGCGGGGCTACCTACGAGCAGTACTTC
d_call: .; j_call: TRBJ2-5; clone_size: once; v_call: TRBV5-8; cdr3_aa: CASSQLETQYF; cdr3_nt: TGTGCCAGCAGCCAGCTAGAGACCCAGTACTTC
d_call: .; j_call: TRBJ2-6; clone_size: many; v_call: TRBV6-1; cdr3_aa: CASTYTPTGYSGANVLTF; cdr3_nt: TGTGCCAGCACCTATACCCCGACCGGTTATTCTGGGGCCAACGTCCTGACTTTC
d_call: TRBD1; j_call: TRBJ2-5; clone_size: .; v_call: TRBV20-1; cdr3_aa: CSAEQSGGETQYF; cdr3_nt: TGCAGTGCTGAACAGTCAGGGGGAGAGACCCAGTACTTC
d_call: .; j_call: TRBJ2-7; clone_size: many; v_call: TRBV28; cdr3_aa: CASRGSTGAYEQYF; cdr3_nt: TGTGCCAGCAGGGGGTCGACAGGCGCCTACGAGCAGTACTTC
d_call: .; j_call: TRBJ2-3; clone_size: few; v_call: TRBV29-1; cdr3_aa: CSARDPGKDTQYF; cdr3_nt: TGCAGCGCCCGGGACCCTGGGAAAGATACGCAGTATTTT
d_call: .; j_call: TRBJ2-2; clone_size: few; v_call: TRBV15; cdr3_aa: CATSRDDVPFTGELFF; cdr3_nt: TGTGCCACCAGCAGAGATGACGTGCCATTCACCGGGGAGCTGTTTTTT
d_call: TRBD2; j_call: TRBJ2-7; clone_size: few; v_call: TRBV2; cdr3_aa: CASTGTGGYEQYF; cdr3_nt: TGTGCCAGCACCGGGACGGGAGGCTACGAGCAGTACTTC
d_call: .; j_call: TRBJ2-1; clone_size: many; v_call: TRBV29-1; cdr3_aa: CSATPGEGYNEQFF; cdr3_nt: TGCAGCGCGACCCCGGGAGAGGGATACAATGAGCAGTTCTTC
d_call: TRBD2; j_call: TRBJ2-7; clone_size: few; v_call: TRBV19; cdr3_aa: CASSTRLAGVEDEQYF; cdr3_nt: TGTGCCAGTAGTACCAGACTAGCGGGAGTAGAGGATGAGCAGTACTTC
d_call: TRBD2; j_call: TRBJ2-7; clone_size: .; v_call: TRBV11-2; cdr3_aa: CASSLAGRLAGQYEQYF; cdr3_nt: TGTGCCAGCAGCTTAGCCGGAAGGCTAGCGGGTCAATACGAGCAGTACTTC
d_call: TRBD1; j_call: TRBJ2-6; clone_size: medium-sized; v_call: TRBV28; cdr3_aa: CASSLALRTGFSGANVLTF; cdr3_nt: TGTGCCAGCAGTTTGGCGTTGCGGACAGGGTTCTCTGGGGCCAACGTCCTGACTTTC
d_call: .; j_call: TRBJ2-1; clone_size: .; v_call: TRBV25-1; cdr3_aa: CAVQGSYNEQFF; cdr3_nt: TGTGCCGTTCAGGGATCCTACAATGAGCAGTTCTTC
d_call: .; j_call: TRBJ1-5; clone_size: few; v_call: TRBV3-1; cdr3_aa: CASSDTADQPQHF; cdr3_nt: TGTGCCAGCAGCGACACAGCTGATCAGCCCCAGCATTTT
d_call: .; j_call: TRBJ2-5; clone_size: many; v_call: TRBV20-1; cdr3_aa: CSASDARGLETQYF; cdr3_nt: TGCAGTGCTAGCGATGCTCGGGGTTTAGAGACCCAGTACTTC